Listed below are T cell receptor beta chains from one sample, sequenced in a study of human T cells and chemical hapten exposure. Via MiXCR, TCRdb re-called the RACE reads, giving one row per CDR3 protein. The sample holds about 96,000 distinct CDR3 sequences, 9.3% seen once. This specimen consisted of whole blood, obtained in connection with sensitization to the hapten diphenylcyclopropenone (DPC). These receptors all come from a woman between 35 and 50 years old with alopecia areata. Some clones in this sample may be carry-over from other donors' samples. The CDR3 runs from the conserved cysteine through the conserved F or W. The size entry is marked missing in some rows and otherwise reads once, few, many or a size class.

CDR3aa | abundance | v_gene
CATSDLTADYGYTF | few | TRBV24-1
CASSYLLGGNQPQHF | . | TRBV28
CSVVSNTGELFF | . | TRBV29-1
CASSPQGTGQETQYF | few | TRBV18
CASSYSSQGKGVEQYF | few | TRBV6-5
CATGVQSYEQYF | . | TRBV24-1
CASSSPGPEAFF | many | TRBV7-9
CASSYPMDRVYEQYF | many | TRBV6-2/TRBV6-3
CASSFWASGNYEQYF | . | TRBV28
CAYSLAGGGEQYF | many | TRBV20-1
CASSPRTGGPGELFF | . | TRBV7-7
CASRTRALNQPQHF | many | TRBV6-2/TRBV6-3